This TCR beta chain was observed in a study of blood T cell repertoires in COVID-19. Across the whole study: Some COVID-19 samples were acute and others convalescent; all came from the United States, Italy and Spain. T cells, B-cell-depleted T cells, or PBMCs provided the cDNA or gDNA that served as material.

The germline V gene has CDR1 SGHTA and CDR2 FQGTGA. This CDR3 has 15 amino acids. Trimming removed 2 bases from V and 5 bases from J; junction bases left unmatched: 6. The Seattle patients joined while their infection was active and were tracked longitudinally afterward. As handled by the study authors: Amplified reference gene primers provided the basis for estimating nucleated cell counts. Generated by immunoSEQ multiplex PCR, the TCRdb table keeps only in-frame clones and is missing some. The V and J calls and clone size are taken from that table; D and trimming were inferred from the DNA. The data hold roughly 250,000 clones, with 80% to 85% observed a single time.

This chain links TRBV7-3 with TRBJ2-3; 8 bases fit TRBD2. This TCR came from a person aged 65 to 85 with COVID-19, enrolled during active disease. Sequencing input: peripheral blood. The CDR3 nucleotides read TGTGCCAGCAGCTTACAAACGGGAGGGGAAGATACGCAGTATTTT. The encoded protein is CASSLQTGGEDTQYF.